These T cell receptor beta chains were read from a single sample in a study of blood T cells in healthy people across ages. TCRdb itself ran the 5' RACE reads through MiXCR, one entry per CDR3 protein. The data hold some 1,800,000 distinct CDR3 sequences, with about two fifths observed a single time. The sequenced material came from blood. The receptors come from a human donor in good health. CDR3s include the opening cysteine and the closing phenylalanine or tryptophan. The D gene is left open where the match is weak. A row's size may be missing; if present it is once, few, many or a size class.

clone_size: NA; v_call: TRBV20-1; d_call: TRBD1; j_call: TRBJ2-5; cdr3_nt: TGCAGTATCACCGCTCCCGGAGACAGGGAAGAGACCCAGTACTTC; cdr3_aa: CSITAPGDREETQYF
clone_size: NA; v_call: TRBV6-5; d_call: TRBD1; j_call: TRBJ2-2; cdr3_nt: TGTGCCAGCAGTTACCCGGGCCCGACAGGGATCGGGACAGGGAAGTACACCGGGGAGCTGTTTTTT; cdr3_aa: CASSYPGPTGIGTGKYTGELFF
clone_size: NA; v_call: TRBV5-1; d_call: NA; j_call: TRBJ1-5; cdr3_nt: TGCGCCAGCAGCTCTGGGTCGGCGGGGGGCAATCAGTCCCAGCATTTT; cdr3_aa: CASSSGSAGGNQSQHF
clone_size: NA; v_call: TRBV7-2; d_call: NA; j_call: TRBJ1-1; cdr3_nt: TGTGCCAGCAACCGAAGGACAGTGAAGAACACTGAAGCTTTCTTT; cdr3_aa: CASNRRTVKNTEAFF
clone_size: NA; v_call: TRBV9; d_call: NA; j_call: TRBJ2-6; cdr3_nt: TGTGCCAGCAGTGATGGACAAGACTCTGGGGCCAACGTCCTGACTTTC; cdr3_aa: CASSDGQDSGANVLTF
clone_size: NA; v_call: TRBV9; d_call: NA; j_call: TRBJ1-4; cdr3_nt: TGTGCCAGCAGCGTCAGCCAGGGGGAAAAACTGTTTTTT; cdr3_aa: CASSVSQGEKLFF
clone_size: NA; v_call: TRBV20-1; d_call: NA; j_call: TRBJ2-5; cdr3_nt: TGCAGTGGGGGACAGCGGGAGGAGACCCAGTACTTC; cdr3_aa: CSGGQREETQYF
clone_size: NA; v_call: TRBV20-1; d_call: TRBD1; j_call: TRBJ2-5; cdr3_nt: TGCAGTGTCACGACAGGGCAGACCCAGTACTTC; cdr3_aa: CSVTTGQTQYF
clone_size: NA; v_call: TRBV12-3/TRBV12-4; d_call: NA; j_call: TRBJ2-3; cdr3_nt: TGTGCCAGCAGTTTGCAGGCCCGATTCACAGATACGCAGTATTTT; cdr3_aa: CASSLQARFTDTQYF
clone_size: once; v_call: TRBV6-5; d_call: NA; j_call: TRBJ1-6; cdr3_nt: TGTGCCAGCAGTTATACGGCTGATTCACCCCTCCACTTT; cdr3_aa: CASSYTADSPLHF
clone_size: NA; v_call: TRBV2; d_call: NA; j_call: TRBJ2-1; cdr3_nt: TGTGCCAGCAGTGCAGGACCCGCCTACAATGAGCAGTTCTTC; cdr3_aa: CASSAGPAYNEQFF
clone_size: few; v_call: TRBV11-3; d_call: TRBD1; j_call: TRBJ1-2; cdr3_nt: TGTGCCAGCAGCGCAAACAGGGGGCCTAGCTATGGCTACACCTTC; cdr3_aa: CASSANRGPSYGYTF
clone_size: NA; v_call: TRBV6-2/TRBV6-3; d_call: TRBD1; j_call: TRBJ1-2; cdr3_nt: TGTGCCAGCAGCCAGGGACAGTTTCGGTATGGCTACACCTTC; cdr3_aa: CASSQGQFRYGYTF
clone_size: NA; v_call: TRBV6-5; d_call: NA; j_call: TRBJ2-7; cdr3_nt: TGTGCCAGCAGCCGGACCCCCGGGAGCGAGCAGTACTTC; cdr3_aa: CASSRTPGSEQYF
clone_size: NA; v_call: TRBV29-1; d_call: NA; j_call: TRBJ2-5; cdr3_nt: TGCAGCGTCGGCACTAACAGGGTCGGGGAGACCCAGTACTTC; cdr3_aa: CSVGTNRVGETQYF
clone_size: NA; v_call: TRBV7-6; d_call: TRBD2; j_call: TRBJ2-7; cdr3_nt: TGTGCCAGCAGCTTATTTGGCGGGGGGGCAATCTACGAGCAGTACTTC; cdr3_aa: CASSLFGGGAIYEQYF
clone_size: few; v_call: TRBV6-2/TRBV6-3; d_call: NA; j_call: TRBJ1-2; cdr3_nt: TGTGCCAGCAGTTACGCGGGGCCCTCCGACTATGGCTACACCTTC; cdr3_aa: CASSYAGPSDYGYTF
clone_size: few; v_call: TRBV18; d_call: TRBD1; j_call: TRBJ2-5; cdr3_nt: TGTGCCAGCTCACCAAATACAGGGGGCCGAGAGACCCAGTACTTC; cdr3_aa: CASSPNTGGRETQYF
clone_size: NA; v_call: TRBV4-1; d_call: TRBD1; j_call: TRBJ2-6; cdr3_nt: TGCGCCAGCAGCCAAGCGCCCCCCATAGTCCGGACAGGGACGTCTGGGGCCAACGTCCTGACTTTC; cdr3_aa: CASSQAPPIVRTGTSGANVLTF
clone_size: NA; v_call: TRBV20-1; d_call: NA; j_call: TRBJ2-3; cdr3_nt: TGCAGTGCTAGAGATAATTTAGGTTCCACGCAGTATTTT; cdr3_aa: CSARDNLGSTQYF
clone_size: NA; v_call: TRBV30; d_call: TRBD1; j_call: TRBJ2-3; cdr3_nt: TGTGCCTGGAGTGTTGGCCAGGGGGCTGATACGCAGTATTTT; cdr3_aa: CAWSVGQGADTQYF
clone_size: NA; v_call: TRBV6-6; d_call: NA; j_call: TRBJ1-2; cdr3_nt: TGTGCCAGCAGTTACTCGAGTAGGGCGCGTCGCTACACCTTC; cdr3_aa: CASSYSSRARRYTF
clone_size: NA; v_call: TRBV20-1; d_call: NA; j_call: TRBJ1-5; cdr3_nt: TGCAGTGCTAGAGCGACAGCGTATAGCAATCAGCCCCAGCATTTT; cdr3_aa: CSARATAYSNQPQHF
clone_size: few; v_call: TRBV25-1; d_call: NA; j_call: TRBJ1-2; cdr3_nt: TGTGCCAGCAGTGAATCTGGGTTCCTTGGCTACACCTTC; cdr3_aa: CASSESGFLGYTF
clone_size: NA; v_call: TRBV4-2; d_call: NA; j_call: TRBJ2-1; cdr3_nt: TGTGCCAGCAGCCACGCAGGGAAGGCACGGGAGCAGTTCTTC; cdr3_aa: CASSHAGKAREQFF
clone_size: NA; v_call: TRBV6-6; d_call: NA; j_call: TRBJ1-1; cdr3_nt: TGTGCCAGCAGTTCCCCTTGGGATAATACTGAAGCTTTCTTT; cdr3_aa: CASSSPWDNTEAFF
clone_size: few; v_call: TRBV2; d_call: NA; j_call: TRBJ2-3; cdr3_nt: TGTGCCAGCGACATCCAGAGTAGGGATACGCAGTATTTT; cdr3_aa: CASDIQSRDTQYF
clone_size: few; v_call: TRBV7-2; d_call: NA; j_call: TRBJ2-7; cdr3_nt: TGTGCCAGCAGCTTAGGGCATGCCTCCTACGAGCAGTACTTC; cdr3_aa: CASSLGHASYEQYF
clone_size: NA; v_call: TRBV10-2; d_call: NA; j_call: TRBJ2-5; cdr3_nt: TGCGCCAGCAGTGAGCCGGGACCGAGAACGGGAGAGACCCAGTACTTC; cdr3_aa: CASSEPGPRTGETQYF
clone_size: few; v_call: TRBV7-2; d_call: NA; j_call: TRBJ1-4; cdr3_nt: TGTGCCAGCGGCCCGGTGGGCTCCGGTAATGAAAAACTGTTTTTT; cdr3_aa: CASGPVGSGNEKLFF
clone_size: few; v_call: TRBV7-9; d_call: NA; j_call: TRBJ2-3; cdr3_nt: TGTGCCAGCAGCTCTCGCGGACTGACAGACACAGATACGCAGTATTTT; cdr3_aa: CASSSRGLTDTDTQYF
clone_size: few; v_call: TRBV7-9; d_call: TRBD1; j_call: TRBJ2-1; cdr3_nt: TGTGCCAGCAGCTACCCGCCGGGCAGGGGGCAGACTCGGCGTCACAATGAGCAGTTCTTC; cdr3_aa: CASSYPPGRGQTRRHNEQFF
clone_size: NA; v_call: TRBV6-5; d_call: NA; j_call: TRBJ2-7; cdr3_nt: TGTGCCAGCAGTTACCGCGGACGTCACGAGCAGTACTTC; cdr3_aa: CASSYRGRHEQYF
clone_size: few; v_call: TRBV24-1; d_call: NA; j_call: TRBJ2-5; cdr3_nt: TGTGCCACCAGTGATTCCCCTTCTAGCGCGGCAGAGACCCAGTACTTC; cdr3_aa: CATSDSPSSAAETQYF
clone_size: NA; v_call: TRBV20-1; d_call: TRBD2; j_call: TRBJ2-7; cdr3_nt: TGCAGTGATAGCGGGGCATTCTACGAGCAGTACTTC; cdr3_aa: CSDSGAFYEQYF
clone_size: NA; v_call: TRBV4-3; d_call: NA; j_call: TRBJ2-2; cdr3_nt: TGCGCCAGCAGCCAACAGAGCACCGGGGAGCTGTTTTTT; cdr3_aa: CASSQQSTGELFF
clone_size: few; v_call: TRBV6-1; d_call: TRBD2; j_call: TRBJ2-7; cdr3_nt: TGTGCCACCGGGAGGGAGAACTCCTACGAGCAGTACTTC; cdr3_aa: CATGRENSYEQYF
clone_size: NA; v_call: TRBV12-3/TRBV12-4; d_call: NA; j_call: TRBJ1-2; cdr3_nt: TGTGCCAGCAGCCTCGGGGGCCAGGCAATTCCTAACTATGGCTACACCTTC; cdr3_aa: CASSLGGQAIPNYGYTF
clone_size: NA; v_call: TRBV25-1; d_call: NA; j_call: TRBJ1-1; cdr3_nt: TGTGCCAGCAGTGAGAACCCACAGGGCTCTGAAGCTTTCTTT; cdr3_aa: CASSENPQGSEAFF
clone_size: NA; v_call: TRBV27; d_call: NA; j_call: TRBJ2-1; cdr3_nt: TGTGCCAGCAGTTTCTCCCCACAGTTCTTC; cdr3_aa: CASSFSPQFF
clone_size: NA; v_call: TRBV5-1; d_call: NA; j_call: TRBJ2-4; cdr3_nt: TGCGCCAGCAGCTTATACGGGGACACCGAAAACATTCAGTACTTC; cdr3_aa: CASSLYGDTENIQYF
clone_size: NA; v_call: TRBV5-6; d_call: NA; j_call: TRBJ1-5; cdr3_nt: TGTGCCAGCAGCTTGGGGCAGGGGACTGATAGCAATCAGCCCCAGCATTTT; cdr3_aa: CASSLGQGTDSNQPQHF
clone_size: NA; v_call: TRBV12-3/TRBV12-4; d_call: NA; j_call: TRBJ1-4; cdr3_nt: TGTGCCAGCAGTCCGACCCACAGGGTTAATGAAAAACTGTTTTTT; cdr3_aa: CASSPTHRVNEKLFF
clone_size: few; v_call: TRBV15; d_call: TRBD2; j_call: TRBJ2-3; cdr3_nt: TGTGCCACCACGCCGGGACTAGCGGGCACAGATACGCAGTATTTT; cdr3_aa: CATTPGLAGTDTQYF